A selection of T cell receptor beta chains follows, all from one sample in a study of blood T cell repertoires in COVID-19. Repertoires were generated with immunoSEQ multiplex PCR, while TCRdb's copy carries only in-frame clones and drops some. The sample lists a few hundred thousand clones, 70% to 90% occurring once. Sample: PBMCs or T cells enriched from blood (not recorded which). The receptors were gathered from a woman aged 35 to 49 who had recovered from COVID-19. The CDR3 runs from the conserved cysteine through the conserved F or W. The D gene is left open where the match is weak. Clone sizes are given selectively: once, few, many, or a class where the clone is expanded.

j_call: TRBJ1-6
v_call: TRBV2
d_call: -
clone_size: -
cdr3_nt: TGTGCCAGCAGTGAAACCGAACCCAGCTCCTATAATTCACCCCTCCACTTT
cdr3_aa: CASSETEPSSYNSPLHF

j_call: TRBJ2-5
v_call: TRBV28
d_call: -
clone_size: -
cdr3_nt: TGTGCCAGCAGCCCCCTTACCGAGAAGACCCAGTACTTC
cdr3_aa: CASSPLTEKTQYF

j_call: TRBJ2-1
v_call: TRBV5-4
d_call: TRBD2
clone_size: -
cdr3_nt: TGTGCCAGCAGCTTGGGCGGGGGGGCCTATGAGCAGTTCTTC
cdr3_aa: CASSLGGGAYEQFF

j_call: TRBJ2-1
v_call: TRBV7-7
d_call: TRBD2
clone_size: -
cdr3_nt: TGTGCTAGCAGCTTAGGGTCGACTAGCGGGAGATTTCCCTCCTACAATGAGCAGTTCTTC
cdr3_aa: CASSLGSTSGRFPSYNEQFF

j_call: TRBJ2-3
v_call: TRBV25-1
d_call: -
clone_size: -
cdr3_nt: TGTGCCAGCAGTGAACCGAAGGCGGGAACTAGCACAGATACGCAGTATTTT
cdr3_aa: CASSEPKAGTSTDTQYF

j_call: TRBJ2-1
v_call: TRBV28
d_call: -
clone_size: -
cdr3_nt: TGTGCCAGCAGCCCGGTAGGGGATTACAATGAGCAGTTCTTC
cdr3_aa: CASSPVGDYNEQFF

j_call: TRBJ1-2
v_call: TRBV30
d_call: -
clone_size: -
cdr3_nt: TGTGCCTGGAGTGCGGGGGAGTACTATGGCTACACCTTC
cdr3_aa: CAWSAGEYYGYTF

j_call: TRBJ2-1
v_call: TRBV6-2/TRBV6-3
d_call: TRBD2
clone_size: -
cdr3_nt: TGTGCCAGCAGTTCCGGGACTAGCCCGGAGCAGTTCTTC
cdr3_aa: CASSSGTSPEQFF

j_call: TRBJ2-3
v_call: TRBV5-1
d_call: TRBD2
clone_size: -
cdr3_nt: TGCGCCAGCAGCTTTAGGCTAGCGGAGACCACAGATACGCAGTATTTT
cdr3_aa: CASSFRLAETTDTQYF

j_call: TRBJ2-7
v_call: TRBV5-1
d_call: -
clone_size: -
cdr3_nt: TGCGCCAGCAGCTTGGTGGTCGGGGTCACGGGGGAGCAGTACTTC
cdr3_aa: CASSLVVGVTGEQYF

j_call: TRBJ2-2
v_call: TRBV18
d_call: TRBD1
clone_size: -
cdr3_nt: TGTGCCAGCTCACCACGGACAGGGCCAAACACCGGGGAGCTGTTTTTT
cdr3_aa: CASSPRTGPNTGELFF

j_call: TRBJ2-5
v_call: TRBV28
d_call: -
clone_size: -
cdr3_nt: TGTGCCAGCAGTTTTCCAGGGCGGCAAGAGACCCAGTACTTC
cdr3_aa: CASSFPGRQETQYF

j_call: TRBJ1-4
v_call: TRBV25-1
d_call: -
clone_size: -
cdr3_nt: TGTGCCAGCGCTGTGCTGGGGGGTTCAGAAAAACTGTTTTTT
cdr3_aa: CASAVLGGSEKLFF

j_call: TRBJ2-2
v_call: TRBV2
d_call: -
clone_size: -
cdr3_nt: TGTGCCAGCAGGGAGCACACCGGGGAGCTGTTTTTT
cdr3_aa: CASREHTGELFF

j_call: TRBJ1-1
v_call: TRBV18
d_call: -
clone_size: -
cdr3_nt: TGTGCCAGCTCACCACAGGGGATGAACACTGAAGCTTTCTTT
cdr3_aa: CASSPQGMNTEAFF

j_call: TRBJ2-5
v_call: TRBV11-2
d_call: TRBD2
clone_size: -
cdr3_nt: TGTGCCAGCAGCTTATTGGGGGGGGAGACCCAGTACTTC
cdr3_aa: CASSLLGGETQYF

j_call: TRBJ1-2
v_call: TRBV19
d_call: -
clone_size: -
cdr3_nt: TGTGCCAGTAGTGGGAGGGGAGAAAAGATTCCTAACTATGGCTACACCTTC
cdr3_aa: CASSGRGEKIPNYGYTF

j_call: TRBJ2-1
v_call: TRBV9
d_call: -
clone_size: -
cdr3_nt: TGTGCCAGCAGCGTAGTCGGTAGCGGAGCCTCCTACAATGAGCAGTTCTTC
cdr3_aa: CASSVVGSGASYNEQFF

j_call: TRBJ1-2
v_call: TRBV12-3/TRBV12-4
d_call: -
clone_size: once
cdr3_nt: TGTGCCAGCAGTCCCCCGCGGGGCGGCGGCTACACCTTC
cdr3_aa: CASSPPRGGGYTF

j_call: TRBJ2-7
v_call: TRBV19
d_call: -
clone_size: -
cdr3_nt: TGTGCCAGTAGTACGTTGACCGGGGAGGAGTACTTC
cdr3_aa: CASSTLTGEEYF

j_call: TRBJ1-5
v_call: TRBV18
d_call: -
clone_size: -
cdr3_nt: TGTGCCAGCTCACCACCGAGCGGGGGCTGGCCCCAGCATTTT
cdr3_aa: CASSPPSGGWPQHF

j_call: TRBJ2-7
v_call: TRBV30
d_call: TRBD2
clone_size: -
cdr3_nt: TGTGCCTGGAGTGTACTGGGGGAGGGTACCTACGAGCAGTACTTC
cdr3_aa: CAWSVLGEGTYEQYF

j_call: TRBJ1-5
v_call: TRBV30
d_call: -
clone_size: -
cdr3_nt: TGTGCCTGGAGTCCTAACAGGTACAATCAGCCCCAGCATTTT
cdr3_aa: CAWSPNRYNQPQHF

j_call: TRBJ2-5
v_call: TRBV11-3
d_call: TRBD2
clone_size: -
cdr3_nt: TGTGCCAGCAGGTCCGGGACTAGCGGGAGAGAGACCCAGTACTTC
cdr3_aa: CASRSGTSGRETQYF

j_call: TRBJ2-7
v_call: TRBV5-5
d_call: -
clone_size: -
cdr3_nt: TGTGCCAGCAGCCGGGACTTTTTCTCCTACGAGCAGTACTTC
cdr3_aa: CASSRDFFSYEQYF

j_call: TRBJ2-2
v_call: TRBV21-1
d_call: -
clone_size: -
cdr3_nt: TGTGCCAGCAGCTTCCGGGACAGGGGGCCCGGGGAGCTGTTTTTT
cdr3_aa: CASSFRDRGPGELFF

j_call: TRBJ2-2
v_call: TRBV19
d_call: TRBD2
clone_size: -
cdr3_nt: TGTGCCAGTAGTATAGCGGCTAGCGGGAGACGGCGCACCGGGGAGCTGTTTTTT
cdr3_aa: CASSIAASGRRRTGELFF

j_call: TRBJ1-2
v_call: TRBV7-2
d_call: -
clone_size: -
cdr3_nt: TGTGCCAGCAGCTTAGTCTCTCCCTCGGGCTATGGCTACACCTTC
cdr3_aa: CASSLVSPSGYGYTF

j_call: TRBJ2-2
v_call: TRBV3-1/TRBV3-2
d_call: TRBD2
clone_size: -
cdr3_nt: TGTGCCAGCAGCCAAGGGGCGACTAGCGAAACCGGGGAGCTGTTTTTT
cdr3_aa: CASSQGATSETGELFF

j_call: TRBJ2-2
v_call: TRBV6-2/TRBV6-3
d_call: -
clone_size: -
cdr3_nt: TGTGCCAGCAGTTACTCTGCCCTCAGGGGCAGCTACGGGGAGCTGTTTTTT
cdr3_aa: CASSYSALRGSYGELFF

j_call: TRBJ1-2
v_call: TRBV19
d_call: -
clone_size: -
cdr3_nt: TGTGCCAGTACCCCCCAACGAGACTATGGCTACACCTTC
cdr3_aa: CASTPQRDYGYTF

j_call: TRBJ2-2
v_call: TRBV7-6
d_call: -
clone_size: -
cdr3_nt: TGTGCCAGCAGCTTAACATCCACCGGGGAGCTGTTTTTT
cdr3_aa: CASSLTSTGELFF

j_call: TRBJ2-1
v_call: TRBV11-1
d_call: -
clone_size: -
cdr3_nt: TGTGCCAGCAGCCCTAGACAGAAATCCGACCAAGTTGAGCAGTTCTTC
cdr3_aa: CASSPRQKSDQVEQFF

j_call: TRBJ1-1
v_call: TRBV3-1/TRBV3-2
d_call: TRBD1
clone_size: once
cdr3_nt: TGTGCCAGCAGCCAAGTAACAGGGGGCACTGAAGCTTTCTTT
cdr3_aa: CASSQVTGGTEAFF

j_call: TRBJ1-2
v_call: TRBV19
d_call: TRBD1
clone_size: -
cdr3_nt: TGTGCCAGTAGTATAGCCGGGACAGGGGTCTATGGCTACACCTTC
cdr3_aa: CASSIAGTGVYGYTF

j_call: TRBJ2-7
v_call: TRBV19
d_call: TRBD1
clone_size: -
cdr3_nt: TGTGCCAGTAGTATTACACAGGGGGACTACGAGCAGTACTTC
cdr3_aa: CASSITQGDYEQYF

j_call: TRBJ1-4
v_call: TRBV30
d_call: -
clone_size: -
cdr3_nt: TGTGCCTGGAGTGTCTTGTTGTTTGAAAAACTGTTTTTT
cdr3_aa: CAWSVLLFEKLFF

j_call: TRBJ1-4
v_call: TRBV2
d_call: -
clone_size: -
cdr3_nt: TGTGCCAGCATTTCGACAGGCTACGATGGAGAAAAACTGTTTTTT
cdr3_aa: CASISTGYDGEKLFF

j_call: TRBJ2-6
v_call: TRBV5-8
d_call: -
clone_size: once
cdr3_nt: TGTGCCAGCCCTGGGGCCGGGTCAGGGGCCAACGTCCTGACTTTC
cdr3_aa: CASPGAGSGANVLTF